These 30 T cell receptor beta chains originate from one sample sequenced in a study of T cells in Graves' hyperthyroidism and ophthalmopathy. Using RNA transcripts as the source, TCR beta CDR3 regions were amplified. HTBI primers drove first-round RT-PCR of the TCR CDR3. From the multiplex PCR reads, TCRdb called clonotypes with MiXCR, one entry per CDR3 protein. The sample contains about 160,000 distinct CDR3 sequences, roughly 9.4% of which appear only once. Sequenced input: blood. Receptor source: a woman in her late teens or twenties with Graves' hyperthyroidism that later progressed to Graves' ophthalmopathy.

This clonotype has a count of ten or more. The rearrangement uses TRBV6-2 or TRBV6-3 and TRBJ1-2, with no clear D. V was pared by 3 bases and J by 3 bases, with 8 bases between. Germline loops: CDR1 MNHEY, CDR2 SVGEGT. This CDR3 is built from 13 residues. The CDR3 region has the DNA TGTGCCAGCAGTTATAACGATGACTATGGCTACACCTTC. It encodes CASSYNDDYGYTF.

This clonotype was detected ten times or more. The gene calls are TRBV20-1 and TRBJ1-2; the D is unclear. The V end lost 1 base, the J end lost 2 bases, and 8 bases lay between the germline ends. The CDR3 runs 13 residues. Germline values: CDR1 DFQATT, CDR2 SNEGSKA (reference sequence). CDR3 region: CSARAARNYGYTF. In DNA form, the CDR3 reads TGCAGTGCTAGAGCCGCAAGGAACTATGGCTACACCTTC.

With regard to this clonotype: In this CDR3 the conserved last residue, phenylalanine or tryptophan, is missing, so a read error is likely. The V gene is TRBV14, the J gene TRBJ2-1; no clear D gene. The CDR3 is 14 amino acids. Germline-derived CDR1 and CDR2 are SGHDN and FVKESK. V gave up 1 base and J gave up 8 bases, with 12 bases separating them. The CDR3 loop is CASSQGASIYEQFS. The DNA for the CDR3 is TGTGCCAGCAGCCAAGGAGCTAGTATATATGAGCAGTTCTCC.

This clonotype was recorded at least ten times. The rearrangement joins TRBV20-1 to TRBJ2-1; D may be TRBD2 (5 bases). Trimming cost V 0 bases and J 0 bases, with 15 bases left between them. This CDR3 is built from 17 residues. Germline CDR1 and CDR2: DFQATT and SNEGSKA (reference sequence). CDR3 sequence (DNA): TGCAGTGCTAGAGATGGGAGCGGAGCCTCCTCCTACAATGAGCAGTTCTTC. Its protein product is CSARDGSGASSYNEQFF.

This clonotype was recorded many times. The chain employs TRBV7-2 and TRBJ2-4; D is unresolved. The V and J ends lost 1 base and 0 bases respectively, with 4 bases between them. This CDR3 is built from 14 residues. Germline V lookup: CDR1 SGHTA, CDR2 FQGNSA. The CDR3 protein is CASSLVIAKNIQYF. The DNA for the CDR3 is TGTGCCAGCAGCTTAGTTATAGCCAAAAACATTCAGTACTTC.

Ten or more counts support this clonotype. The chain carries TRBV2 and TRBJ1-1; D remains unclear. CDR1 is SNHLY and CDR2 is FYNNEI in the germline V gene. The V gene lost 6 bases and the J gene lost 1 base, with 12 bases spanning the gap. CDR3 size: 14 residues. Here the CDR3 reads CASSPGGRNTEAFF. For the CDR3, the DNA is TGTGCCAGCAGCCCAGGTGGGCGGAACACTGAAGCTTTCTTT. The whole variable domain, filled in from reference TRBV2 and TRBJ1-1, reads EPEVTQTPSHQVTQMGQEVILRCVPISNHLYFYWYRQILGQKVEFLVSFYNNEISEKSEIFDDQFSVERPDGSNFTLKIRSTKLEDSAMYFCASSPGGRNTEAFFGQGTRLTVV.

This clonotype has at least ten counts. The V call is TRBV20-1, the J call TRBJ2-4; 12 bases match TRBD1. CDR1 DFQATT and CDR2 SNEGSKA come from the germline V gene (reference sequence). Trimming cost V 1 base and J 6 bases; bases outside gene matches: 4. The CDR3 is made up of 15 amino acids. CDR3 sequence: CSARGQGQGANIQYF. In DNA, the CDR3 is TGCAGTGCTAGAGGCCAGGGACAGGGGGCAAACATTCAGTACTTC.

In its sample, this clonotype was seen many times. This chain connects TRBV20-1 to TRBJ2-3; D is possibly TRBD1 or TRBD2 (7 bases each). The CDR3 totals 16 residues. The ends were cut back, 8 bases at V and 2 bases at J, with 23 bases in the middle. Germline loops: CDR1 DFQATT, CDR2 SNEGSKA (reference sequence). The CDR3 loop is CSIPLMGGGLTDTQYF. In DNA, the CDR3 is TGCAGTATACCTCTGATGGGAGGGGGCCTCACAGATACGCAGTATTTT.

This clonotype was seen at least ten times. V gene TRBV2 combines with J gene TRBJ1-2, with D perhaps matching TRBD1 (6 bases). There are 14 residues in the CDR3. Germline V gives CDR1 SNHLY, CDR2 FYNNEI. Deletions cut 1 base from V and 4 bases from J, with 10 bases between. CDR3 loop: CASSEGQGTYGYTF. CDR3 sequence (DNA): TGTGCCAGCAGTGAAGGCCAGGGGACCTATGGCTACACCTTC.

This clonotype was recorded many times. J is TRBJ1-5 and V is TRBV6-1; D is uncertain. Trimming pared 2 bases from V and 3 bases from J, leaving 14 bases between. This CDR3 is built from 16 residues. Germline V CDR1 and CDR2: MNHNS, SASEGT. The CDR3 DNA follows: TGTGCCAGCAGTGAAAGTTCTGGGTTAGCCAATCAGCCCCAGCATTTT. Amino acid sequence: CASSESSGLANQPQHF.

As to this clonotype: A much larger clonotype is one base distant, so this may be a read error. The chain joins TRBV12-3 or TRBV12-4 to TRBJ1-2; TRBD1 aligns across 10 bases. V dropped 6 bases and J dropped 2; count of bases not matched to a gene: 3. The CDR3 sequence is 14 residues long. The CDR3 nucleotides are TGTGCCAGCAGACCGGGACAGGGGAACTATGGCTACACCTTC. It codes for CASRPGQGNYGYTF.

This clonotype has at least ten counts. The V and J genes are TRBV28 and TRBJ2-7, with 10 positions matching TRBD1. The CDR3 loop spans 16 amino acids. The trim removed 6 bases at V and 4 bases at J, leaving 12 bases unmatched. The germline CDR1 and CDR2 sequences are MDHEN and SYDVKM. This CDR3 is CASSGMGQGNRYEQYF. CDR3 bases: TGTGCCAGCAGCGGTATGGGACAGGGGAATAGGTACGAGCAGTACTTC.

V is TRBV2 and J is TRBJ1-5, with D unresolved. CDR3 length: 15 amino acids. Germline V lookup: CDR1 SNHLY, CDR2 FYNNEI. Trimming took off 1 base at V and 0 bases at J, with 7 bases between the two ends. The CDR3 loop is CASSEGQRSNQPQHF. CDR3 in DNA: TGTGCCAGCAGTGAAGGGCAGCGTAGCAATCAGCCCCAGCATTTT.

This clonotype was counted at least ten times. V is TRBV20-1 and J is TRBJ2-4, with D perhaps being TRBD1 or TRBD2 (5 bases each). Germline-derived CDR1 and CDR2 are DFQATT and SNEGSKA (reference sequence). This CDR3 comprises 13 residues. Between the trimmed V and J ends, which lost 3 bases and 8 bases, there was a span of 14 bases. CDR3 residues: CSARGQGEDIQYF. The CDR3, as DNA: TGCAGTGCTAGGGGGCAGGGAGAGGACATTCAGTACTTC.

This clonotype was seen many times. The V and J genes are TRBV2 and TRBJ1-4; D not certain. The CDR3 spans 11 residues. Per the germline V gene, CDR1 is SNHLY and CDR2 is FYNNEI. V was clipped by 4 bases and J by 6 bases, with 3 bases between them. CDR3 sequence reads: CASSGHEKLFF. The CDR3 DNA reads TGTGCCAGCAGTGGCCATGAAAAACTGTTTTTT.

J is TRBJ1-1 and V is TRBV4-1; D might be TRBD1 (5 bases). V was trimmed by 1 base and J by 0 bases, leaving 9 bases between them. Looked up from germline, CDR1 is MGHRA and CDR2 is YSYEKL. The CDR3 is made up of 15 amino acids. The CDR3 DNA sequence: TGCGCCAGCAGCCAAGTGACAGTCCTGAACACTGAAGCTTTCTTT. It translates to CASSQVTVLNTEAFF.

This clonotype was counted at least ten times. This chain connects TRBV6-1 to TRBJ2-1; 8 bases agree with TRBD1. Germline CDR1 is MNHNS and CDR2 is SASEGT. The CDR3 consists of 16 residues. With 4 bases clipped from V and 9 bases from J, the junction kept 14 bases outside the gene matches. Here the CDR3 reads CASSVPFGQGVGEQFF. DNA for the CDR3: TGTGCCAGCAGTGTACCCTTCGGACAGGGCGTTGGTGAGCAGTTCTTC.

This clonotype was seen many times. The V gene is TRBV20-1, the J gene TRBJ2-3; unclear D gene. The V gene lost 2 bases and the J gene lost 2 bases, with 8 bases spanning the gap. In germline, CDR1 is DFQATT, CDR2 SNEGSKA (reference sequence). The length of the CDR3 is 13 residues. The CDR3 coding sequence is TGCAGTGCTAGACAGGCTTTCACAGATACGCAGTATTTT. This sequence encodes CSARQAFTDTQYF.

This clonotype was detected ten times or more. The chain couples TRBV20-1 to TRBJ1-5; TRBD1 matches 10 bases. V lost 5 bases and J lost 4; bases outside the gene matches: 8. CDR3 length equals 15 residues. Germline V CDR1 and CDR2: DFQATT, SNEGSKA (reference sequence). The CDR3 loop reads CSARGTGVTNQPQHF. CDR3 nucleotide sequence: TGCAGTGCTCGTGGGACAGGGGTGACTAATCAGCCCCAGCATTTT.

This clonotype was seen many times. The chain links TRBV3-1 to TRBJ2-7; TRBD1 agrees at 7 bases. This CDR3 is 14 amino acids long. In germline, CDR1 is LGHDT, CDR2 YNNKEL (reference sequence). J lost 2 bases, V lost 1 base, and 2 bases had no gene match. CDR3 coding DNA: TGTGCCAGCAGCCAAGTGACAGGGCCCTACGAGCAGTACTTC. Residues: CASSQVTGPYEQYF.

This rearrangement joins TRBV3-1 to TRBJ2-7, with D unclear. Deletions cut 4 bases from V and 6 bases from J, with 10 bases between. CDR1 is LGHDT and CDR2 is YNNKEL in the germline V gene (reference sequence). This CDR3 spans 12 amino acids. The CDR3 nucleotides are TGTGCCAGCAGCCTCTCTGAATCCGAGCAGTACTTC. Its protein is CASSLSESEQYF.

This clonotype was counted a few times. The chain recombines TRBV7-2 with TRBJ2-3, with D maybe TRBD2 (6 bases). The CDR3 runs to 14 residues. Germline CDR1 reads SGHTA; CDR2 reads FQGNSA. Trimming removed 2 bases from V and 5 bases from J, with 11 bases in between. The CDR3 loop is CASSLIRGGDTQYF. In DNA form, the CDR3 reads TGTGCCAGCAGCTTAATAAGGGGAGGAGATACGCAGTATTTT.

This clonotype was counted a few times. The chain is built from TRBV7-6 and TRBJ2-3; D is tentatively TRBD1 or TRBD2 (5 bases each). The germline CDR1 and CDR2 sequences are SGHVS and FNYEAQ. Trimming took 5 bases from V and 12 from J, leaving 15 bases between them. The CDR3 totals 12 residues. Here the CDR3 reads CASSPPRGPQYF. In nucleotides, the CDR3 is TGTGCCAGCAGCCCCCCCCGGGGCCCTCAGTATTTT. The variable domain in full, completed from reference TRBV7-6 and TRBJ2-3, reads GAGVSQSPRYKVTKRGQDVALRCDPISGHVSLYWYRQALGQGPEFLTYFNYEAQQDKSGLPNDRFSAERPEGSISTLTIQRTEQRDSAMYRCASSPPRGPQYFGPGTRLTVL.

This clonotype was recorded at least ten times. The CDR3 sequence: CSASPTASTDTQYF. The CDR3 DNA reads as TGCAGTGCTTCCCCGACAGCTAGCACAGATACGCAGTATTTT. The chain links TRBV20-1 to TRBJ2-3; D is perhaps TRBD1 (5 bases). V shed 5 bases and J shed 0 bases, with 12 bases lying between them. The CDR3 sequence is 14 residues long. The germline CDR1 and CDR2 sequences are DFQATT and SNEGSKA (reference sequence).

The chain uses TRBV19 and TRBJ2-7; the D call may be TRBD1 or TRBD2 (5 bases each). Trimming removed 7 bases at V and 2 bases at J, with 15 bases between. The CDR3 loop spans 14 amino acids. Germline V gene sequence: CDR1 LNHDA, CDR2 SQIVND (reference sequence). CDR3 sequence reads: CASTFGTGTYEQYF. For the CDR3, the DNA is TGTGCCAGTACCTTTGGGACGGGAACCTACGAGCAGTACTTC.

In the case of this clonotype: Being one base from a much bigger clone, this may be a read error. The V call is TRBV2, the J call TRBJ2-7; perhaps TRBD1 as D (5 bases). The CDR3 length is 10 residues. Germline V gene data show CDR1 as SNHLY and CDR2 as FYNNEI. Deletions cut 10 bases from V and 7 bases from J, with 11 bases between. The CDR3 protein is CANRLGEQYF. CDR3 nucleotides: TGTGCCAACAGGTTGGGAGAGCAGTACTTC.

There are a few counts of this clonotype. CDR3: CASSPLGGRSEKLFF. The CDR3 DNA is TGTGCCAGCTCACCATTAGGGGGGCGCAGTGAAAAACTGTTTTTT. The V and J genes are TRBV18 and TRBJ1-4; tentatively, D is TRBD1 (6 bases). Germline CDR1 reads KGHSH; CDR2 reads LQKENI. The CDR3 has 15 residues. V lost 2 bases and J lost 7, with 14 bases in between.

This rearrangement joins TRBV2 to TRBJ1-1, with D perhaps TRBD1 (5 bases). The CDR3 runs 12 residues. Germline CDR1 is SNHLY and CDR2 is FYNNEI. V lost 3 bases to trimming and J lost 8 bases, with 10 bases between them. The CDR3 region has the DNA TGTGCCAGCAGTGATGAGGGGCCGGAAGCTTTCTTT. It translates to CASSDEGPEAFF.

The gene calls are TRBV4-1 and TRBJ1-6; tentative D call: TRBD1 (5 bases). Germline-derived CDR1 and CDR2 are MGHRA and YSYEKL. This CDR3 contains 15 residues. CDR3 sequence reads: CASGLLSSYNSPLHF. The CDR3, as DNA: TGCGCGTCGGGACTTTTGAGCTCCTATAATTCACCCCTCCACTTT.

This clonotype has a count of ten or more. This chain connects TRBV19 to TRBJ2-1; D is perhaps TRBD1 (6 bases). The CDR3 covers 14 residues. Looked up from germline, CDR1 is LNHDA and CDR2 is SQIVND (reference sequence). V gave up 6 bases and J gave up 6 bases, with 15 bases separating them. The CDR3 DNA reads TGTGCCAGTAGCCCGACAGGTTCCGGCAATGAGCAGTTCTTC. Translation gives CASSPTGSGNEQFF. Supplemented by reference TRBV19 and TRBJ2-1, the full variable domain reads DGGITQSPKYLFRKEGQNVTLSCEQNLNHDAMYWYRQDPGQGLRLIYYSQIVNDFQKGDIAEGYSVSREKKESFPLTVTSAQKNPTAFYLCASSPTGSGNEQFFGPGTRLTVL.